Described below is a single T cell receptor (beta chain) sequence and its context. The data were taken from a study of blood T cell repertoires in COVID-19. How the authors handled the data: Amplification of reference gene primers was used by the study to estimate nucleated cell counts. Clones were read by immunoSEQ multiplex PCR, and TCRdb kept only the in-frame ones, dropping some. The V and J calls and clone size come from that table; D and trimming were worked out from the DNA. The sample consists of approximately 200,000 clones, about 81% of them appearing once. V shed 5 bases, J shed 4 bases, and the junction held 6 bases outside the gene matches. Germline V CDR1 and CDR2: SGHAT, FQNNGV. CDR3 length equals 16 residues.

This clonotype originated in a woman older than 75 with COVID-19, enrolled during active disease. The V gene is TRBV11-2, the J gene TRBJ1-4, with 11 positions matching TRBD1. The specimen was peripheral blood. The CDR3 is CASSPRTGGLNEKLFF. The DNA of the CDR3 is TGTGCCAGCAGCCCCCGGACAGGGGGCCTTAATGAAAAACTGTTTTTT.